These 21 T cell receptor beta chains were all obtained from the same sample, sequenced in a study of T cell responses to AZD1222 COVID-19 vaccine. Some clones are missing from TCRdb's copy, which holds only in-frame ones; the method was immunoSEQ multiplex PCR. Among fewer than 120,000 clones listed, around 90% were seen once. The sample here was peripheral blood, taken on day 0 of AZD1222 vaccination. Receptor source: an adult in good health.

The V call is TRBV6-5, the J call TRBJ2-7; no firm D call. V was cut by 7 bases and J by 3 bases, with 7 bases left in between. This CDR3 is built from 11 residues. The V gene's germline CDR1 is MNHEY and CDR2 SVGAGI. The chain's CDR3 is CASNGHYEQYF. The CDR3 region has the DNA TGTGCCAGCAACGGCCACTACGAGCAGTACTTC.

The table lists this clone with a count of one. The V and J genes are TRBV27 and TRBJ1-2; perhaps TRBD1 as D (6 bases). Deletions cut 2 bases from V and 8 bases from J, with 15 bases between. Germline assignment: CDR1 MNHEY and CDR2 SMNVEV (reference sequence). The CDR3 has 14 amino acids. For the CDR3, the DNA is TGTGCCAGCAGTTTACTTTTTACTGGGGGCGGCTACACCTTC. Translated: CASSLLFTGGGYTF.

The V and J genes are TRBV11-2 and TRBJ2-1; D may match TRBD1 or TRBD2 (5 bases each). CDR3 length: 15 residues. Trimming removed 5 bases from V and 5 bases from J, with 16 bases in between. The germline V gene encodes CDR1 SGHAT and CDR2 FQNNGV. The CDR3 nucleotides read TGTGCCAGCAGCCTCGAGGGGCAACCTCACAATGAGCAGTTCTTC. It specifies CASSLEGQPHNEQFF.

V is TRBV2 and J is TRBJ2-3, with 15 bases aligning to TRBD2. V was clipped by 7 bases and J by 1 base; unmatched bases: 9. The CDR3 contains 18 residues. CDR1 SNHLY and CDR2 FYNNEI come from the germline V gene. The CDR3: CASIGLAGGLVGTDTQYF. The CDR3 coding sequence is TGTGCCAGCATCGGACTAGCGGGGGGGCTTGTTGGCACAGATACGCAGTATTTT.

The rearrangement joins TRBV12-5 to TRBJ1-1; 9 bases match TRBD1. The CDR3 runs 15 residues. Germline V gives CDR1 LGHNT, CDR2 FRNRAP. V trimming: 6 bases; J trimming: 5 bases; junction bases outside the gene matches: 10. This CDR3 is CASGAGTGSYTEAFF. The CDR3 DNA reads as TGTGCTAGTGGAGCCGGGACAGGGTCATATACTGAAGCTTTCTTT.

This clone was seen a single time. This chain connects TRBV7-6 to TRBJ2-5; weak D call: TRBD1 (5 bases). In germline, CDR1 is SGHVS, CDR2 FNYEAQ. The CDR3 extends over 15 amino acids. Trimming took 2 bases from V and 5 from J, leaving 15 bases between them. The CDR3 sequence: CASSLSRVGSETQYF. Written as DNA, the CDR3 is TGTGCCAGCAGCTTATCCAGGGTTGGTTCGGAGACCCAGTACTTC.

DNA for the CDR3: TGTGCCTGGAGTTTGGCAGCACAGCCCCAGCATTTT. Amino acid sequence: CAWSLAAQPQHF. The chain carries TRBV30 and TRBJ1-5; D remains ambiguous. V dropped 2 bases and J dropped 7 bases, with 9 bases sitting between them. CDR1 is GTSNPN and CDR2 is SVGIG in the germline V gene (reference sequence). There are 12 residues in the CDR3.

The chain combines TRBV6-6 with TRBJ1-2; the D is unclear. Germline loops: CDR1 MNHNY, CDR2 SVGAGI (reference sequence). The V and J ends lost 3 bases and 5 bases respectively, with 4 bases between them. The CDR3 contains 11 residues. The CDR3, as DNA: TGTGCCAGCAGTTATCTTTATGGCTACACCTTC. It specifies CASSYLYGYTF.

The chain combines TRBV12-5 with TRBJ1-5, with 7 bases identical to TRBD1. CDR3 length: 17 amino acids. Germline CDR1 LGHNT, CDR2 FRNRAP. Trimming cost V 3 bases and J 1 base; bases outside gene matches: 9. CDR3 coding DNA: TGTGCTAGTGGTTTACCGCCCATACAGGGGAGCAATCAGCCCCAGCATTTT. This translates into CASGLPPIQGSNQPQHF.

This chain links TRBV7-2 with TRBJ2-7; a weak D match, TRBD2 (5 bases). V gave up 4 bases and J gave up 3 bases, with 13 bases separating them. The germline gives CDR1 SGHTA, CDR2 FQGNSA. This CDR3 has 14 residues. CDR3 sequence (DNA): TGTGCCAGCAGCTCACAATTCGGGGTCTACGAGCAGTACTTC. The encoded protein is CASSSQFGVYEQYF.

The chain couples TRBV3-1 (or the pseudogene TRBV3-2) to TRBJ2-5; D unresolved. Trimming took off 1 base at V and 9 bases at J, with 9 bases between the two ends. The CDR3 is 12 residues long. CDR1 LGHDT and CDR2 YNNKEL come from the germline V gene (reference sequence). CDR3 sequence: CASSQGVGSQYF. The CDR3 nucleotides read TGTGCCAGCAGCCAAGGGGTAGGATCCCAGTACTTC.

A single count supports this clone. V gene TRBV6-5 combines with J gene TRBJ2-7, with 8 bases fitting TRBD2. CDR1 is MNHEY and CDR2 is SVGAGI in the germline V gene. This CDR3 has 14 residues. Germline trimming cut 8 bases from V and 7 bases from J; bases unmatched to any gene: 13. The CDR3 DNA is TGTGCCAGCCGCCGGGGGGGACTAGGCGCTGAGCAGTACTTC. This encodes CASRRGGLGAEQYF.

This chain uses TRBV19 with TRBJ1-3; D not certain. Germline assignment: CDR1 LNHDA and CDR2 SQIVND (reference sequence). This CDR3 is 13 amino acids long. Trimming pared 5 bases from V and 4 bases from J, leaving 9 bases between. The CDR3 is CASSPLRGNTIYF. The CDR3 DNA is TGTGCCAGTAGTCCACTTCGGGGAAACACCATATATTTT.

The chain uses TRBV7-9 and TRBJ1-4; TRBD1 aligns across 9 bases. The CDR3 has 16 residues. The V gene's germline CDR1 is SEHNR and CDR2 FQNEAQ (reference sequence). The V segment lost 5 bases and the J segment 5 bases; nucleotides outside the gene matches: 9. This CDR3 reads CASSLKTGGQNEKLFF. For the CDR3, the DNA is TGTGCCAGCAGCCTAAAAACAGGGGGCCAAAATGAAAAACTGTTTTTT.

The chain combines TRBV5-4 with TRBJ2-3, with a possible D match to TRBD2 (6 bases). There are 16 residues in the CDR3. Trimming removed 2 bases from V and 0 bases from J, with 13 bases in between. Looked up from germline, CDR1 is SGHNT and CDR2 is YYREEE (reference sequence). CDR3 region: CASSFGGSPSTDTQYF. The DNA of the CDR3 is TGTGCCAGCAGCTTTGGAGGGTCGCCCAGCACAGATACGCAGTATTTT.

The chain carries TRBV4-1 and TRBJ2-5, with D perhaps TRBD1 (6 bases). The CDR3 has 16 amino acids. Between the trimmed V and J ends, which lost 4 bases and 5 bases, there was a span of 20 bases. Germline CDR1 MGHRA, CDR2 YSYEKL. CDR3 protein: CASSPGQGRLGETQYF. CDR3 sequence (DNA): TGCGCCAGCAGCCCAGGGCAGGGGCGCCTGGGGGAGACCCAGTACTTC.

The CDR3 protein is CASSWGDSSYEQFF. In DNA, the CDR3 is TGTGCCAGCAGCTGGGGGGACAGTAGCTATGAGCAGTTCTTC. The V gene is TRBV7-7, the J gene TRBJ2-1; possibly TRBD1 for D (7 bases). V lost 4 bases and J 8 bases, leaving 15 bases between the germline ends. CDR3 length equals 14 residues. Per the germline V gene, CDR1 is SSHAT and CDR2 is FNYEAQ (reference sequence).

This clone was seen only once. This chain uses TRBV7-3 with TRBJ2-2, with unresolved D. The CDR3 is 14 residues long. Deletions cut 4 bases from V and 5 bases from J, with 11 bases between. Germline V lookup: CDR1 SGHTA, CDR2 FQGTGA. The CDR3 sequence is CASSSDRRTGELFF. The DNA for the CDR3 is TGTGCCAGCAGCTCTGACCGACGGACCGGGGAGCTGTTTTTT.

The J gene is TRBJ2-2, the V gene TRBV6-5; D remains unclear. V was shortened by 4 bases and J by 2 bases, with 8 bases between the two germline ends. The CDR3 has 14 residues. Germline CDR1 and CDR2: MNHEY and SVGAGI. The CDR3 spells CASSSSRNTGELFF. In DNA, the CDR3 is TGTGCCAGCAGTTCCTCAAGAAACACCGGGGAGCTGTTTTTT.

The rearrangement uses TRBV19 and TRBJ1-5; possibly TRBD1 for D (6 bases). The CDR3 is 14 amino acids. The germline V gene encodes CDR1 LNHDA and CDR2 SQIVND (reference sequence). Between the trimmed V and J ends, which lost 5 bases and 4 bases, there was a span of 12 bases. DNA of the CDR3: TGTGCCAGTAGTCTCACAGGGAGGAATCAGCCCCAGCATTTT. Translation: CASSLTGRNQPQHF.

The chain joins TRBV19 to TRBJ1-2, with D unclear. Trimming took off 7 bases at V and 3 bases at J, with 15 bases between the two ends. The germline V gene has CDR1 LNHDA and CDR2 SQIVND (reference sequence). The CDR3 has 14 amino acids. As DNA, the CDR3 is TGTGCCAGTACAACCGTCCGAGAGGACTATGGCTACACCTTC. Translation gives CASTTVREDYGYTF.